The 3 T cell receptor beta chains in this list originate from one sample, sequenced in a study of Graves' ophthalmopathy and Graves' hyperthyroidism. The authors amplified TCR beta CDR3 regions from RNA transcripts. HTBI-primed RT-PCR formed the first round, and a multiplex PCR formed the second. TCRdb re-called the multiplex PCR reads with MiXCR, one entry per CDR3 protein. Of 300,000 to 500,000 distinct CDR3 sequences detected, 15% appear once; the ten largest clones hold approximately 7%. The sample taken for sequencing was peripheral blood. These receptor sequences come from a woman younger than 35 with stable Graves' hyperthyroidism.

This clonotype was detected ten times or more. A read error may explain this, as a much larger clone is one base away. This chain uses TRBV2 with TRBJ1-2; 7 bases align to TRBD1. CDR3 length equals 14 residues. J was trimmed by 4 bases and V by 2 bases; bases with no gene match: 4. From germline, CDR1 is SNHLY and CDR2 FYNNEI. The CDR3 sequence is CASSETQGTYGYTF. The CDR3 DNA follows: TGTGCCAGCAGTGAAACACAGGGGACCTATGGCTACACCTTC.

This clonotype came up many times. The rearrangement joins TRBV12-3 or TRBV12-4 to TRBJ1-1; D is uncertain. The V end was cut by 6 bases, the J end by 1 base, with 6 bases between. The CDR3 spans 12 residues. The CDR3 reads CASSSENTEAFF. CDR3 coding DNA: TGTGCCAGCAGCTCAGAGAACACTGAAGCTTTCTTT.

The chain carries TRBV19 and TRBJ1-1, with 8 bases that match TRBD1. Trimming took 2 bases from V and 4 from J; bases not matched to a gene: 3. The germline gives CDR1 LNHDA, CDR2 SQIVND (reference sequence). This CDR3 contains 14 residues. The CDR3 is CASSIFQGATEAFF. CDR3 bases: TGTGCCAGTAGTATATTCCAGGGGGCCACTGAAGCTTTCTTT.